This T cell receptor (beta chain) was documented in a study of T-cell memory formation after mild COVID-19. 5'RACE, which relied on constant-segment primers, yielded TCR alpha and TCR beta cDNA libraries carrying sample barcodes and UMIs. TCRdb recomputed calls from the 5' RACE reads with MiXCR, one row per CDR3 protein. The data show 400,000 to 450,000 distinct CDR3 sequences, about 20% seen once. To note about this clonotype: One junction end does not reproduce the germline sequence, and a read error may be involved.

Germline V lookup: CDR1 SEHNR, CDR2 FQNEAQ (reference sequence). CDR3 size: 13 residues. This receptor was identified in a man younger than 35 who had mild COVID-19 (a few samples of this study predate the infection). Cell type and time point are not known. The sequenced material came from PBMCs or a T cell subset sorted from them (not recorded which). J is TRBJ1-3 and V is TRBV7-9; D not resolved. In nucleotides, the CDR3 is TGTGCCAGCAGCCTCTTCGCGGGTGACACAATATATTTT. Residues: CASSLFAGDTIYF.